This is a list of T cell receptor beta chains from one sample in a study of identical twins. TCRdb reprocessed the 5' RACE reads via MiXCR and lists one record per CDR3 protein. The data show 1.5 million to 2 million distinct CDR3 sequences, around a third seen once. The material sequenced was cord blood. The receptors were sampled from a newborn girl in good health. Each CDR3 is given with its conserved first and last residue. The order of the fields is D gene, J gene, V gene, CDR3 length, clone size, CDR3 DNA, CDR3 protein. The D gene is left open where the match is weak. Rows may omit the clone size; those that give it use once, few, many or a size class.

>TRBD2|TRBJ2-7|TRBV3-1|16|.
TGTGCCAGCAGCCAAGCCGGGACTAGCGCTTACAATGAGCAGTACTTC
CASSQAGTSAYNEQYF
>TRBD1|TRBJ1-2|TRBV20-1|12|many
TGCAGTGCAAGCGACAGGGACTATGGCTACACCTTC
CSASDRDYGYTF
>.|TRBJ2-3|TRBV28|14|.
TGTGCCAGCAGTTTATCCACTAAGGTCTTTGCGCAGTATTTT
CASSLSTKVFAQYF
>.|TRBJ2-7|TRBV7-2|15|few
TGTGCCAGCAGCTTAGTTAGAGGAGGGTCTCACGAGCAGTACTTC
CASSLVRGGSHEQYF
>.|TRBJ2-7|TRBV20-1|15|few
TGCAGTGCTAGAGGTAGCGGACCCTCCTACAATGAGCAGTACTTC
CSARGSGPSYNEQYF
>.|TRBJ2-7|TRBV20-1|12|.
TGCAGTGTCCAACAGGGTGGCCACGAGCAGTACTTC
CSVQQGGHEQYF
>.|TRBJ1-2|TRBV6-6|13|.
TGTGCCTCCGCTCCCCGGGACGGAGATGGCTACACCTTC
CASAPRDGDGYTF
>TRBD2|TRBJ2-1|TRBV5-1|16|.
TGCGCCAGCAGCCTAAAGGGACTAGCCTTTTACAATGAGCAGTTCTTC
CASSLKGLAFYNEQFF
>TRBD1|TRBJ2-1|TRBV7-8|18|.
TGTGCCAGCAGCTTAGGGCAGGGGGTACGATTTAGCTCCTACGAGCAGTTCTTC
CASSLGQGVRFSSYEQFF
>.|TRBJ1-1|TRBV4-1|15|.
TGCGCCAGCAGCCAAGATCAGGGGAGAACCACTGAAGCTTTCTTT
CASSQDQGRTTEAFF
>TRBD2|TRBJ2-7|TRBV20-1|14|few
TGCAGTGCTAGACGGCTAGCGGGAGGGGACGAGCAGTACTTC
CSARRLAGGDEQYF
>.|TRBJ2-1|TRBV24-1|13|.
TGTGCCACCAGTGATTTGGTAAGGCAGGTCCAGTTCTTC
CATSDLVRQVQFF
>TRBD1|TRBJ2-7|TRBV27|15|.
TGTGCCAGCAGTCCCCCGGGACAGGCCTTCAATGAGCAGTACTTC
CASSPPGQAFNEQYF
>.|TRBJ2-1|TRBV10-3|13|many
TGTGCCGTCTCGGGAAACTCCTACAATGAGCAGTTCTTC
CAVSGNSYNEQFF
>TRBD2|TRBJ2-1|TRBV15|15|.
TGTGCCACCAGCAGAGATCTACTAGCGGGAGAGGAGCAGTTCTTC
CATSRDLLAGEEQFF
>.|TRBJ2-3|TRBV27|13|.
TGTGCCAGCAAAACCTCGGGTTTCTATACGCAGTATTTT
CASKTSGFYTQYF
>.|TRBJ2-7|TRBV15|13|.
TGTGCCACCATAGCGGCGGGGGACAATGAGCAGTACTTC
CATIAAGDNEQYF
>.|TRBJ1-2|TRBV5-1|13|.
TGCGCCAGCAGCTTCAGCCAGGCCTATGGCTACACCTTC
CASSFSQAYGYTF
>TRBD1|TRBJ1-5|TRBV6-1|15|few
TGTGCCAGCAGTGAAGGGACAGGGGTCAATCAGCCCCAGCATTTT
CASSEGTGVNQPQHF
>TRBD2|TRBJ2-1|TRBV20-1|16|few
TGCAGTGCTAGAGTGGCTAGCGGGAGTCCGTACAATGAGCAGTTCTTC
CSARVASGSPYNEQFF
>TRBD2|TRBJ2-7|TRBV24-1|16|once
TGTGCCACCAGTGACACTAGCGGGGGCTCCTACAATGAGCAGTACTTC
CATSDTSGGSYNEQYF